This is a list of T cell receptor beta chains from one sample in a study of response to subunit inactivated influenza vaccine. MiXCR, run by TCRdb on the RT-PCR reads, gives a single entry per CDR3 protein. The sample shows 400,000 to 650,000 distinct CDR3 sequences, approximately 7.3% of them seen only once. Sequenced here: PBMCs from blood, sampled 23 to 25 months after vaccination. The receptors shown here come from a man between 50 and 75 years old who received an inactivated influenza vaccine. CDR3s include the opening cysteine and the closing phenylalanine or tryptophan. D genes are given only for firm matches. Only some rows state a clone size, as once, few, many or a class for expanded clones.

v_gene: TRBV4-3
d_gene: NA
j_gene: TRBJ1-3
abundance: many
CDR3nt: TGCGCCAGCAGCCAAGATCAGGGGAGAGGAAACACCATATATTTT
CDR3aa: CASSQDQGRGNTIYF

v_gene: TRBV20-1
d_gene: NA
j_gene: TRBJ2-6
abundance: NA
CDR3nt: TGCAGTGCTAGCGGACGTACTGGGGCCAACGTCCTGACTTTC
CDR3aa: CSASGRTGANVLTF

v_gene: TRBV24-1
d_gene: NA
j_gene: TRBJ2-5
abundance: few
CDR3nt: TGTGCCACCAGAGGGGGAGCAGAGACCCAGTACTTC
CDR3aa: CATRGGAETQYF

v_gene: TRBV2
d_gene: TRBD1
j_gene: TRBJ1-4
abundance: few
CDR3nt: TGTGCCAGCAGTCAGTTGGGGACAGGGAACGAAAAACTGTTTTTT
CDR3aa: CASSQLGTGNEKLFF

v_gene: TRBV6-2/TRBV6-3
d_gene: TRBD1
j_gene: TRBJ2-7
abundance: few
CDR3nt: TGTGCCAGCACCCTATCGGGGACAGGGTCGAACGAGCAGTACTTC
CDR3aa: CASTLSGTGSNEQYF

v_gene: TRBV5-1
d_gene: NA
j_gene: TRBJ2-3
abundance: many
CDR3nt: TGCGCCAGCAGCTTGGCAATGGTTGTAAAGGGGTCAGATACGCAGTATTTT
CDR3aa: CASSLAMVVKGSDTQYF

v_gene: TRBV30
d_gene: NA
j_gene: TRBJ1-5
abundance: NA
CDR3nt: TGTGCCTGGAGTGCCGAGGTCCGCAATCAGCCCCAGCATTTT
CDR3aa: CAWSAEVRNQPQHF

v_gene: TRBV7-9
d_gene: TRBD1
j_gene: TRBJ2-5
abundance: NA
CDR3nt: TGTGCCAGCAGCTGGGGACAGGGGCAAGAGACCCAGTACTTC
CDR3aa: CASSWGQGQETQYF

v_gene: TRBV20-1
d_gene: NA
j_gene: TRBJ2-7
abundance: few
CDR3nt: TGCAGTGGGACACGCCAGGCCATCGATAATTACGAGCAGTACTTC
CDR3aa: CSGTRQAIDNYEQYF

v_gene: TRBV6-1
d_gene: TRBD1
j_gene: TRBJ1-5
abundance: many
CDR3nt: TGTGCCAGCAGTAAGGGGGACAGTCCCAATCAGCCCCAGCATTTT
CDR3aa: CASSKGDSPNQPQHF

v_gene: TRBV10-3
d_gene: NA
j_gene: TRBJ2-3
abundance: few
CDR3nt: TGTGCCATCAGTGACCGGGGAAGCACAGATACGCAGTATTTT
CDR3aa: CAISDRGSTDTQYF

v_gene: TRBV7-3
d_gene: TRBD1
j_gene: TRBJ2-2
abundance: NA
CDR3nt: TGTGCCAGCAGCTCTGGGACAGGAGCGAACACCGGGGAGCTGTTTTTT
CDR3aa: CASSSGTGANTGELFF

v_gene: TRBV20-1
d_gene: NA
j_gene: TRBJ2-1
abundance: many
CDR3nt: TGCAGTGCTAATGGGATCTACAATGAGCAGTTCTTC
CDR3aa: CSANGIYNEQFF

v_gene: TRBV4-3
d_gene: NA
j_gene: TRBJ2-1
abundance: few
CDR3nt: TGCGCCAGCAGCCACGGGCTATCCAATGAGCAGTTCTTC
CDR3aa: CASSHGLSNEQFF

v_gene: TRBV5-1
d_gene: NA
j_gene: TRBJ1-2
abundance: NA
CDR3nt: TGCGCCAGCAGCCCACAGGGTTCTAGGGGCTACACCTTC
CDR3aa: CASSPQGSRGYTF

v_gene: TRBV10-3
d_gene: NA
j_gene: TRBJ2-5
abundance: NA
CDR3nt: TGTGCCATCAGTGAGCCATCGTTAGGGGGAGAGACCCAGTACTTC
CDR3aa: CAISEPSLGGETQYF

v_gene: TRBV12-3/TRBV12-4
d_gene: NA
j_gene: TRBJ2-2
abundance: many
CDR3nt: TGTGCCAGCAGTTTCGCCAAAATGGCCATGAACACCGGGGAGCTGTTTTTT
CDR3aa: CASSFAKMAMNTGELFF

v_gene: TRBV27
d_gene: TRBD1
j_gene: TRBJ1-6
abundance: many
CDR3nt: TGTGCCAGCAGCTTGGGACAGGGGATTGATTCACCCCTCCACTTT
CDR3aa: CASSLGQGIDSPLHF

v_gene: TRBV18
d_gene: NA
j_gene: TRBJ2-7
abundance: few
CDR3nt: TGTGCCAGCTCACCCCCCCGACAGGTCGACTACGAGCAGTACTTC
CDR3aa: CASSPPRQVDYEQYF

v_gene: TRBV28
d_gene: NA
j_gene: TRBJ1-2
abundance: NA
CDR3nt: TGTGCCAGCAGTAAATACGGGGGGGCCTATGGCTACACCTTC
CDR3aa: CASSKYGGAYGYTF

v_gene: TRBV6-5
d_gene: NA
j_gene: TRBJ1-4
abundance: many
CDR3nt: TGTGCCAGCAGTTCCTCGACAGGTGAAAAACTGTTTTTT
CDR3aa: CASSSSTGEKLFF

v_gene: TRBV5-1
d_gene: TRBD1
j_gene: TRBJ2-2
abundance: few
CDR3nt: TGCGCCAGCAGCCCCGACAGGGGGATTATCACCGGGGAGCTGTTTTTT
CDR3aa: CASSPDRGIITGELFF

v_gene: TRBV7-2
d_gene: TRBD1
j_gene: TRBJ1-1
abundance: few
CDR3nt: TGTGCCAGCAGCCTCGAGGTGGACAGGGAGATGAACACTGAAGCTTTCTTT
CDR3aa: CASSLEVDREMNTEAFF

v_gene: TRBV12-3/TRBV12-4
d_gene: NA
j_gene: TRBJ1-5
abundance: many
CDR3nt: TGTGCCAGCAGTTTAATGGGGAATCAGCCCCAGCATTTT
CDR3aa: CASSLMGNQPQHF

v_gene: TRBV11-2
d_gene: NA
j_gene: TRBJ2-4
abundance: few
CDR3nt: TGTGCCAGCAGCGCCTACAGGGCTATGCCCAAAAACATTCAGTACTTC
CDR3aa: CASSAYRAMPKNIQYF

v_gene: TRBV5-1
d_gene: NA
j_gene: TRBJ1-6
abundance: many
CDR3nt: TGCGCCAGCAGCTTAGCTGACGGGTATAATTCACCCCTCCACTTT
CDR3aa: CASSLADGYNSPLHF

v_gene: TRBV18
d_gene: TRBD1
j_gene: TRBJ1-2
abundance: NA
CDR3nt: TGTGCCAGCTCACCTACAGGGGAGACGGACTATGTCTACACCTTC
CDR3aa: CASSPTGETDYVYTF

v_gene: TRBV19
d_gene: NA
j_gene: TRBJ1-2
abundance: medium-sized
CDR3nt: TGTGCCAGTAGTACCCCCCTATTACAGGGAAGGAGAGACTACACCTTC
CDR3aa: CASSTPLLQGRRDYTF

v_gene: TRBV27
d_gene: TRBD1
j_gene: TRBJ1-2
abundance: NA
CDR3nt: TGTGCCACGTACAGGGGGTCGCGCTATGGCTACACCTTC
CDR3aa: CATYRGSRYGYTF

v_gene: TRBV4-3
d_gene: NA
j_gene: TRBJ1-6
abundance: few
CDR3nt: TGCGCCAGCAGCCAAGTGTTCAGCTCCTATAATTCACCCCTCCACTTT
CDR3aa: CASSQVFSSYNSPLHF

v_gene: TRBV3-1
d_gene: NA
j_gene: TRBJ1-1
abundance: many
CDR3nt: TGTGCCAGCAGCCAAGATAGAGCGGGCTTCACTGAAGCTTTCTTT
CDR3aa: CASSQDRAGFTEAFF

v_gene: TRBV19
d_gene: TRBD1
j_gene: TRBJ2-1
abundance: few
CDR3nt: TGTGCCAGTAGTATAGATCCTCCGACAGGGGTCCACTACAATGAGCAGTTCTTC
CDR3aa: CASSIDPPTGVHYNEQFF

v_gene: TRBV29-1
d_gene: NA
j_gene: TRBJ2-5
abundance: few
CDR3nt: TGCAGCGTTGAAGGGATAGGCAGGGCAGAGACCCAGTACTTC
CDR3aa: CSVEGIGRAETQYF

v_gene: TRBV14
d_gene: TRBD2
j_gene: TRBJ2-3
abundance: few
CDR3nt: TGTGCCAGCAGCCCGCGACTAGCAGCTACTAGCACAGATACGCAGTATTTT
CDR3aa: CASSPRLAATSTDTQYF

v_gene: TRBV29-1
d_gene: NA
j_gene: TRBJ1-1
abundance: NA
CDR3nt: TGCAGCGTTGAAGATCGGAACAGGAGAGACACTGAAGCTTTCTTT
CDR3aa: CSVEDRNRRDTEAFF

v_gene: TRBV5-1
d_gene: NA
j_gene: TRBJ1-6
abundance: many
CDR3nt: TGCGCCAGCAGCTTGGACAGGGAAGGTTCACCCCTCCACTTT
CDR3aa: CASSLDREGSPLHF

v_gene: TRBV4-3
d_gene: NA
j_gene: TRBJ1-6
abundance: many
CDR3nt: TGCGCCAGCAGCCAAGAAAGGTCCCTGTCACCCCTCCACTTT
CDR3aa: CASSQERSLSPLHF

v_gene: TRBV4-2
d_gene: NA
j_gene: TRBJ1-2
abundance: many
CDR3nt: TGTGCCAGCAGCCAAGATCCCCGGGGCGAAGGCTACACCTTC
CDR3aa: CASSQDPRGEGYTF

v_gene: TRBV12-3/TRBV12-4
d_gene: TRBD2
j_gene: TRBJ2-7
abundance: NA
CDR3nt: TGTGCCAGCAGCCCCCCCGGACTAGCGGGAAGATACGAGCAGTACTTC
CDR3aa: CASSPPGLAGRYEQYF

v_gene: TRBV9
d_gene: NA
j_gene: TRBJ2-5
abundance: NA
CDR3nt: TGTGCCAGCAGCGTAGGCGGAGTCCGGGAGACCCAGTACTTC
CDR3aa: CASSVGGVRETQYF

v_gene: TRBV12-3/TRBV12-4
d_gene: NA
j_gene: TRBJ1-4
abundance: NA
CDR3nt: TGTGCCAGCACACGACAGCTTGAAAAACTGTTTTTT
CDR3aa: CASTRQLEKLFF

v_gene: TRBV25-1
d_gene: TRBD1
j_gene: TRBJ1-4
abundance: few
CDR3nt: TGTGCCAGCAGTGGGGAGACAGACAGGGAGGAAAAACTGTTTTTT
CDR3aa: CASSGETDREEKLFF

v_gene: TRBV20-1
d_gene: NA
j_gene: TRBJ2-3
abundance: many
CDR3nt: TGCAGTGCTCTGACTATTACGCAGTATTTT
CDR3aa: CSALTITQYF

v_gene: TRBV2
d_gene: NA
j_gene: TRBJ2-1
abundance: NA
CDR3nt: TGTGCCAGCACCCCGGACAGTTTTGACAATGAGCAGTTCTTC
CDR3aa: CASTPDSFDNEQFF

v_gene: TRBV12-3/TRBV12-4
d_gene: TRBD2
j_gene: TRBJ2-7
abundance: many
CDR3nt: TGTGCCAGCAGTTCGTCTAGCGGGGCGTACGAGCAGTACTTC
CDR3aa: CASSSSSGAYEQYF

v_gene: TRBV25-1
d_gene: TRBD1
j_gene: TRBJ2-5
abundance: few
CDR3nt: TGTGCCAGCAGTGCCGGACGGACAGGGCCGGGGGAGACCCAGTACTTC
CDR3aa: CASSAGRTGPGETQYF

v_gene: TRBV20-1
d_gene: TRBD2
j_gene: TRBJ2-7
abundance: NA
CDR3nt: TGCAGTGCTAGATCCCAGCGGGGGGACCCCTACGAGCAGTACTTC
CDR3aa: CSARSQRGDPYEQYF

v_gene: TRBV7-8
d_gene: NA
j_gene: TRBJ2-2
abundance: many
CDR3nt: TGTGCCAGCAGCGCCGATGGCACCGGGGAGCTGTTTTTT
CDR3aa: CASSADGTGELFF

v_gene: TRBV11-1
d_gene: NA
j_gene: TRBJ2-1
abundance: NA
CDR3nt: TGTGCCAGCAGCCCGGCGCCAAAACTAGCCAAACCCTACAATGAGCAGTTCTTC
CDR3aa: CASSPAPKLAKPYNEQFF

v_gene: TRBV24-1
d_gene: TRBD1
j_gene: TRBJ2-7
abundance: few
CDR3nt: TGTGCCACCAGTGACAACAGGGGGAGCAACGAGCAGTACTTC
CDR3aa: CATSDNRGSNEQYF

v_gene: TRBV6-1
d_gene: TRBD2
j_gene: TRBJ2-3
abundance: NA
CDR3nt: TGTGCCACGAATTCGGGGGGGGGCGGGACAGATACGCAGTATTTT
CDR3aa: CATNSGGGGTDTQYF

v_gene: TRBV4-2
d_gene: NA
j_gene: TRBJ2-7
abundance: few
CDR3nt: TGTGCCAGCAGCCAAGGACAGGTTTACACCTACGAGCAGTACTTC
CDR3aa: CASSQGQVYTYEQYF

v_gene: TRBV20-1
d_gene: TRBD2
j_gene: TRBJ2-1
abundance: few
CDR3nt: TGCAGTGCCATTAGCGGGAGCTCCTACAATGAGCAGTTCTTC
CDR3aa: CSAISGSSYNEQFF